These T cell receptor beta chains were read from a single sample in a study of shared clonotypes between healthy human individuals. Sequencing used immunoSEQ multiplex PCR; TCRdb keeps in-frame clones, though not all of them. This sample carries 2.3 million or so clones, 80% to 95% of them seen once, and the ten largest clones take 0.39%. The material sequenced was naive CD4+ T cells from PBMCs. These receptors were taken from a man between 18 and 35 years old in good health. Some clones in this sample may be carry-over from other donors' samples. The CDR3 runs from the conserved cysteine through the conserved F or W. The D gene is left open where the match is weak. Size tells how often a clone was seen (once, few, many) or the class of an expanded clone, and some rows leave it out.

D,J,size,V,CDR3,DNA
-,TRBJ2-7,-,TRBV18,CASSPPSLQEQYF,TGTGCCAGCTCACCACCGTCCCTGCAAGAGCAGTACTTC
TRBD1,TRBJ1-5,few,TRBV6-5,CASRRQGGNQPQHF,TGTGCCAGCAGAAGACAGGGAGGCAATCAGCCCCAGCATTTT
TRBD2,TRBJ2-4,-,TRBV13,CASSLTSGRAKNIQYF,TGTGCCAGCAGCTTGACTAGCGGGAGGGCCAAAAACATTCAGTACTTC
-,TRBJ2-5,-,TRBV5-1,CASSFAVEETQYF,TGCGCCAGCAGCTTTGCGGTTGAAGAGACCCAGTACTTC
-,TRBJ2-5,-,TRBV4-1,CASSRQEPQETQYF,TGCGCCAGCAGCCGCCAGGAACCTCAAGAGACCCAGTACTTC
TRBD1,TRBJ1-1,-,TRBV19,CASSVTGGGTEAFF,TGTGCCAGTAGCGTAACAGGGGGAGGAACTGAAGCTTTCTTT
-,TRBJ2-3,-,TRBV7-9,CASSRGLADWTSTDTQYF,TGTGCCAGCAGCAGAGGGTTGGCGGACTGGACTAGCACAGATACGCAGTATTTT
-,TRBJ2-1,-,TRBV7-9,CASSLSRDNEQFF,TGTGCCAGCAGCTTAAGCAGGGACAATGAGCAGTTCTTC
-,TRBJ2-7,-,TRBV6-6,CASSYPGTSYEQYF,TGTGCCAGCAGTTACCCTGGGACCTCCTACGAGCAGTACTTC
TRBD2,TRBJ2-3,-,TRBV4-3,CASSQLAGGPDTQYF,TGCGCCAGCAGCCAACTAGCGGGAGGGCCAGATACGCAGTATTTT
-,TRBJ2-7,-,TRBV7-3,CASSLGDTYEQYF,TGTGCCAGCAGCTTAGGGGACACCTACGAGCAGTACTTC
TRBD2,TRBJ2-1,-,TRBV7-3,CASSLGRGLAGGGEQFF,TGTGCCAGCAGCTTAGGTCGGGGGCTAGCGGGAGGCGGTGAGCAGTTCTTC
TRBD1,TRBJ2-1,-,TRBV5-4,CASSVRSGGDEQFF,TGTGCCAGCAGCGTAAGATCAGGGGGCGATGAGCAGTTCTTC
-,TRBJ2-3,-,TRBV7-3,CASSLSPGASTDTQYF,TGTGCCAGCAGCTTAAGTCCTGGCGCCAGCACAGATACGCAGTATTTT
TRBD1,TRBJ2-5,-,TRBV9,CASSGRTGGRETQYF,TGTGCCAGCAGCGGAAGGACAGGGGGCCGGGAGACCCAGTACTTC
-,TRBJ1-1,-,TRBV7-9,CASSLGGANTEAFF,TGTGCCAGCAGCTTAGGTGGGGCCAACACTGAAGCTTTCTTT
-,TRBJ2-3,-,TRBV5-5,CASSDNRGGDTQYF,TGTGCCAGCAGCGATAACAGGGGGGGAGATACGCAGTATTTT